This is a list of T cell receptor beta chains from one sample in a study of cytomegalovirus exposure and HLA in healthy donors. Profiling relied on immunoSEQ multiplex PCR, and the TCRdb table lists in-frame clones only, not all of them. The sample comprises 150,000 to 200,000 clones, roughly four fifths of which are singletons, and around 1.5% rests with the top ten. The specimen was PBMCs. The receptors stem from a man aged 50-59 years in good health and CMV-seronegative. Both conserved end residues are part of each CDR3. D genes are given only for firm matches. Clone size is stated in some rows and not others, as once, few, many or a class when expanded.

clone_size	v_call	j_call	d_call	cdr3_aa	cdr3_nt
.	TRBV2	TRBJ2-7	.	CASTRRGPEDIEQYF	TGTGCCAGCACCCGAAGGGGTCCAGAGGATATCGAGCAGTACTTC
.	TRBV30	TRBJ2-7	TRBD2	CAWSVGTKYEQYF	TGTGCCTGGAGTGTCGGGACTAAATACGAGCAGTACTTC
.	TRBV5-1	TRBJ1-1	.	CASSLAGDTEAFF	TGCGCCAGCAGCTTGGCTGGAGACACTGAAGCTTTCTTT
once	TRBV7-2	TRBJ2-5	TRBD2	CASSWRGGDGTQYF	TGTGCCAGCAGCTGGCGGGGGGGTGATGGGACCCAGTACTTC
few	TRBV7-9	TRBJ2-7	TRBD1	CASIRGQGNSYEQYF	TGTGCCAGCATCCGCGGACAGGGGAACTCCTACGAGCAGTACTTC
.	TRBV6-8	TRBJ2-5	.	CANHDFGDTKRQETQYF	TGTGCCAACCACGACTTCGGGGACACGAAACGGCAAGAGACCCAGTACTTC
.	TRBV19	TRBJ2-7	TRBD1	CASRETGANEQYF	TGTGCCAGTAGGGAGACAGGGGCAAACGAGCAGTACTTC
.	TRBV5-1	TRBJ2-5	.	CASSLGRIETQYF	TGCGCCAGCAGCTTGGGGAGGATAGAGACCCAGTACTTC
.	TRBV7-9	TRBJ2-1	TRBD2	CASSLAASGGRRGQFF	TGTGCCAGCAGCTTAGCGGCGAGCGGGGGACGTCGTGGGCAGTTCTTC
.	TRBV6-1	TRBJ1-2	.	CASSDLGHLNYGYTF	TGTGCCAGCAGTGACCTTGGACACTTGAACTATGGCTACACCTTC
.	TRBV7-9	TRBJ2-3	TRBD2	CASSSPGTSGIKDTQYF	TGTGCCAGCAGCTCCCCCGGGACTAGCGGGATTAAAGATACGCAGTATTTT
.	TRBV28	TRBJ2-7	.	CASSNSAGTYEQYF	TGTGCCAGCAGTAACTCCGCAGGGACCTACGAGCAGTACTTC
.	TRBV7-2	TRBJ2-5	.	CASSLGTRQETQYF	TGTGCCAGCAGCTTGGGAACTAGACAAGAGACCCAGTACTTC
.	TRBV7-7	TRBJ2-7	TRBD2	CASSLARLAGGPSYEQYF	TGTGCTAGCAGCTTAGCTCGATTAGCGGGAGGGCCGTCCTACGAGCAGTACTTC
.	TRBV5-8	TRBJ2-7	.	CASSFWGGTYEQYF	TGTGCCAGCAGCTTTTGGGGCGGAACCTACGAGCAGTACTTC
.	TRBV11-1	TRBJ1-2	.	CASSVGGGYGYTF	TGTGCCAGCAGCGTAGGAGGAGGCTATGGCTACACCTTC
few	TRBV2	TRBJ1-2	.	CASSATGIDNYGYTF	TGTGCCAGCAGTGCTACAGGGATAGATAACTATGGCTACACCTTC
.	TRBV18	TRBJ1-5	.	CASSPNEQGGNQPQHF	TGTGCCAGCTCACCCAACGAACAGGGCGGCAATCAGCCCCAGCATTTT
.	TRBV6-1	TRBJ1-4	.	CASSQDKTEKLFF	TGTGCCAGCAGCCAGGACAAGACTGAAAAACTGTTTTTT
.	TRBV30	TRBJ2-5	.	CAWSPPLRVQETQYF	TGTGCCTGGAGTCCCCCCCTGCGGGTCCAAGAGACCCAGTACTTC
.	TRBV27	TRBJ2-7	.	CASSRGGSYEQYF	TGTGCCAGCAGTCGGGGTGGCTCCTACGAGCAGTACTTC
once	TRBV5-8	TRBJ1-1	.	CASSLVARKNTEAFF	TGTGCCAGCAGCTTGGTCGCCAGGAAGAACACTGAAGCTTTCTTT
.	TRBV6-1	TRBJ2-1	TRBD1	CASASGTGGLNEQFF	TGTGCCAGCGCTTCGGGGACAGGGGGCTTAAATGAGCAGTTCTTC
.	TRBV14	TRBJ2-7	TRBD2	CASSQGGLPPYEQYF	TGTGCCAGCAGCCAAGGGGGACTACCTCCCTACGAGCAGTACTTC
.	TRBV7-2	TRBJ1-3	TRBD1	CASSLAGQGAGGNTIYF	TGTGCCAGCAGCTTAGCTGGACAGGGGGCTGGTGGAAACACCATATATTTT
.	TRBV15	TRBJ1-2	.	CATSRVEVQRYGYTF	TGTGCCACCAGCAGAGTAGAAGTTCAGCGCTATGGCTACACCTTC
.	TRBV18	TRBJ2-1	TRBD1	CASTTGTGINEQFF	TGTGCCAGCACTACCGGGACAGGGATCAATGAGCAGTTCTTC
.	TRBV28	TRBJ1-3	TRBD1	CASSLRPTGDSGNTIYF	TGTGCCAGCAGTTTACGCCCCACAGGGGACTCTGGAAACACCATATATTTT
.	TRBV6-1	TRBJ1-4	.	CASRGHPAGNEKLFF	TGTGCCAGCAGAGGTCACCCGGCGGGTAATGAAAAACTGTTTTTT
.	TRBV11-3	TRBJ2-1	.	CASSLGGSYNEQFF	TGTGCCAGCAGCTTGGGGGGTTCATACAATGAGCAGTTCTTC
.	TRBV28	TRBJ2-1	.	CASMKSSYNEQFF	TGTGCCAGCATGAAGAGCTCCTACAATGAGCAGTTCTTC
.	TRBV12-5	TRBJ2-7	.	CASGLGQLSYEQYF	TGTGCTAGTGGTTTGGGACAGCTCTCCTACGAGCAGTACTTC
.	TRBV7-2	TRBJ2-1	.	CASSPGPPHNEQFF	TGTGCCAGCAGCCCAGGGCCCCCTCACAATGAGCAGTTCTTC
.	TRBV11-2	TRBJ2-7	.	CASRSTAGSRGEQYF	TGTGCCAGCAGATCCACGGCGGGGAGTCGTGGCGAGCAGTACTTC
once	TRBV14	TRBJ1-1	.	CASSLSGLVREAFF	TGTGCCAGCAGCCTATCTGGACTGGTCCGTGAAGCTTTCTTT
.	TRBV6-5	TRBJ1-2	TRBD1	CASSPTGAWDYGYTF	TGTGCCAGCAGTCCTACAGGGGCGTGGGACTATGGCTACACCTTC
few	TRBV6-1	TRBJ2-7	.	CASLRDFSSYEQYF	TGTGCCAGCCTGAGGGACTTTAGCTCCTACGAGCAGTACTTC
.	TRBV7-2	TRBJ2-2	TRBD1	CASSARDRPFGTNTGELFF	TGTGCCAGCAGCGCCCGGGACAGACCGTTTGGGACCAACACCGGGGAGCTGTTCTTT
.	TRBV4-3	TRBJ1-1	.	CASSQGGGIMNTEAFF	TGCGCCAGCAGCCAAGGGGGGGGTATCATGAACACTGAAGCTTTCTTT
few	TRBV7-8	TRBJ1-1	.	CASSWGDPGTEAFF	TGTGCCAGCAGCTGGGGCGACCCGGGCACTGAAGCTTTCTTT
.	TRBV5-1	TRBJ2-7	TRBD1	CASSHSGQSSYEQYF	TGCGCCAGCAGCCACTCGGGACAGTCTTCCTACGAGCAGTACTTC
.	TRBV6-5	TRBJ2-7	.	CASSYGGPLGSSEQYF	TGTGCCAGCAGTTACGGAGGACCCCTTGGGTCGAGCGAGCAGTACTTC
.	TRBV7-6	TRBJ2-3	TRBD2	CASSLVASGSTDTQYF	TGTGCCAGCAGCTTAGTGGCTAGCGGGAGCACAGATACGCAGTATTTT
.	TRBV4-3	TRBJ2-7	TRBD2	CASSQEFERGGLYEQYF	TGCGCCAGCAGCCAAGAATTCGAGCGGGGGGGCCTCTACGAGCAGTACTTC
few	TRBV6-6	TRBJ1-6	TRBD1	CASRPTGGDSPLHF	TGTGCCAGCAGACCAACAGGGGGTGATTCACCCCTCCACTTT
.	TRBV28	TRBJ2-5	TRBD2	CASLAGVRETQYF	TGTGCCAGCCTAGCGGGAGTCAGAGAGACCCAGTACTTC